This note documents a single TCR beta chain sequence. Relative to the germline gene, one junction end is altered; a read error may explain this. This sample is drawn from a study of T cells in Graves' hyperthyroidism and ophthalmopathy. Germline V gene sequence: CDR1 SGHDN, CDR2 FVKESK. This CDR3 contains 15 residues. What was amplified from RNA transcripts were TCR beta CDR3 regions. The primer set for the first-round RT-PCR of the TCR CDR3 was HTBI. A single record per CDR3 protein comes from TCRdb applying MiXCR to the multiplex PCR reads. The sample lists some 690,000 distinct CDR3 sequences; approximately 15% were seen once. The PBMCs studied were ones that came from about 10 ml fresh peripheral blood.

The rearrangement links TRBV14 to TRBJ2-2, with D possibly matching TRBD1 (6 bases). The source is a man aged 50-60 years with Graves' hyperthyroidism. The sample taken for sequencing was blood. CDR3 DNA: TGTGCCAACAGCCAGACAGGAATATATGGTGAAAAGCTGTGTTTT. Translated: CANSQTGIYGEKLCF.